The T cell receptor beta chain described here comes from a study of T-cell reconstitution after alpha-beta-depleted transplantation in children. The study, taken as a whole, reports: T-cell numbers and diversity one year post-transplant derived largely from freshly generated T cells. Some patients' high day-60 TCRbeta diversity was attributed to recipient cells surviving conditioning.

The authors prepared the TCRbeta library with unique molecular identifiers. TCRdb redid the calling of the PCR reads with MiXCR, one entry per CDR3 protein. This table holds roughly 670,000 distinct CDR3 sequences, over 10% found once. Germline CDR1 SQVTM, CDR2 ANQGSEA. The CDR3 extends over 10 amino acids. V lost 5 bases and J lost 3, with 4 bases in between. This clonotype showed up many times. Its antigen is currently unknown. The sequenced sample was PBMCs, obtained before TCRalphabeta/CD19-depleted stem cell transplant. V and J are TRBV29-1 and TRBJ1-1; D call uncertain. This receptor was obtained from a girl aged 2-10 years with congenital amegakaryocytic thrombocytopenia, due to receive a stem cell transplant. The CDR3 region is CSVSDTEAFF. The CDR3 DNA reads TGCAGCGTTTCAGACACTGAAGCTTTCTTT.